This TCR beta chain was recorded in a study of CD8+ T cells in alopecia areata. The CDR3 has 13 amino acids. V was trimmed by 4 bases and J by 13 bases, leaving 15 bases between them. CDR1 and CDR2 (germline): SGDLS, YYNGEE. Once RNA had been extracted, it was reverse transcribed into cDNA to act as the sequencing template. The table came from immunoSEQ multiplex PCR; TCRdb's copy has only in-frame clones and leaves some out. The profile shows more than 200,000 clones, 67% of them singletons. In this sample, this clone turned up a few times. The specimen was CD4+ T cells sorted from blood, collected at week 0. The sequence derives from a human donor with alopecia areata. The genes are TRBV9 and TRBJ2-6; a weak D match, TRBD1 (6 bases). The CDR3 sequence: CASSPGQTKVLTF. The CDR3, as DNA: TGTGCCAGCAGCCCAGGACAGACTAAAGTCCTGACTTTC.